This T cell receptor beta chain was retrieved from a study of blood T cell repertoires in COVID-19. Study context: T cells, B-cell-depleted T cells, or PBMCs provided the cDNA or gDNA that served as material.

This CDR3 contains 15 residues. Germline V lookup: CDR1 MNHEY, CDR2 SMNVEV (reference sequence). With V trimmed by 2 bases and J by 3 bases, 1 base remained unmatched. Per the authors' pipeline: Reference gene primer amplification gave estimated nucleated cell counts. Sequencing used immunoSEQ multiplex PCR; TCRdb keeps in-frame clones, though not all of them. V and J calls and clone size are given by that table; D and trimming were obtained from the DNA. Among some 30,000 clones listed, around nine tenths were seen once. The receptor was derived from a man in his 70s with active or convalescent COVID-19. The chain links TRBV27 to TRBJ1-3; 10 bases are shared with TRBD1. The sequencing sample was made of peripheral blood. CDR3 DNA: TGTGCCAGCAGTTTAGACAGGGGGCATGGAAACACCATATATTTT. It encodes CASSLDRGHGNTIYF.